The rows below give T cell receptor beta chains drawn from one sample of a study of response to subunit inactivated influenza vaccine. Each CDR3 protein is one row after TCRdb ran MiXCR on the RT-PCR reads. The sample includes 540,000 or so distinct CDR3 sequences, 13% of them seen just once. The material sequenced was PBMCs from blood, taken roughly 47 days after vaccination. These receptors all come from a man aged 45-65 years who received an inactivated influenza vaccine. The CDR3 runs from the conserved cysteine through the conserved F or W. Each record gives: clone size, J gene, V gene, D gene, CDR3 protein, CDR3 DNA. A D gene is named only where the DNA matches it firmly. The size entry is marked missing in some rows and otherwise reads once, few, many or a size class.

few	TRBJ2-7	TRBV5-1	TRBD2	CASSLYPPGLASYEQYF	TGCGCCAGCAGCTTGTACCCCCCGGGACTAGCTTCCTACGAGCAGTACTTC
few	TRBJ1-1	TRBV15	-	CATSRDLVNTEAFF	TGTGCCACCAGCAGAGATCTGGTGAACACTGAAGCTTTCTTT
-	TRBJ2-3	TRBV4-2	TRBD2	CASSQGAAGGWADTQYF	TGTGCCAGCAGCCAAGGGGCAGCGGGGGGGTGGGCAGATACGCAGTATTTT
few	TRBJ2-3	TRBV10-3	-	CAISVDKETQYF	TGTGCCATCTCTGTGGATAAAGAAACGCAGTATTTT
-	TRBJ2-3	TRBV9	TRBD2	CASSVAASGRDTQYF	TGTGCCAGCAGCGTAGCCGCTAGCGGGAGAGATACGCAGTATTTT
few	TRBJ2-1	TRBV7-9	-	CASSTLPVDYYNEQFF	TGTGCCAGCAGCACACTCCCGGTAGACTATTACAATGAGCAGTTCTTC
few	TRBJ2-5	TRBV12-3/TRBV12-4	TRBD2	CASTHSGRPRETQYF	TGTGCCAGCACCCATAGCGGGCGGCCGAGGGAGACCCAGTACTTC
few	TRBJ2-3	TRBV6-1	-	CASHSRTNTDTQYF	TGTGCCAGCCACTCCCGCACGAACACAGATACGCAGTATTTT
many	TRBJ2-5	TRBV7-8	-	CASSLETHQGTQYF	TGTGCCAGCAGCTTAGAAACTCATCAGGGGACCCAGTACTTC
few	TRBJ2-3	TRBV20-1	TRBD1	CSGRGTEGYTQYF	TGCAGTGGCAGGGGGACAGAAGGCTACACGCAGTATTTT
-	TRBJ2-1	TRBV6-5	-	CASSFLLVPSSYNEQFF	TGTGCCAGCAGTTTTCTCCTGGTTCCTAGCTCCTACAATGAGCAGTTCTTC
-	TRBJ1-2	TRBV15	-	CATSRDLSGTAGGYTF	TGTGCCACCAGCAGAGATCTTTCCGGGACCGCCGGGGGCTACACCTTC
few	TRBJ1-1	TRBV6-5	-	CASSYLIGTEAFF	TGTGCCAGCAGTTACCTCATAGGGACTGAAGCTTTCTTT
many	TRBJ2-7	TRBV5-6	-	CASSFGRSYEQYF	TGTGCCAGCAGCTTTGGCAGATCCTACGAGCAGTACTTC
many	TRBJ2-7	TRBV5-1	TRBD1	CFRQGACEQYF	TGCTTCCGCCAGGGGGCATGCGAGCAGTACTTC
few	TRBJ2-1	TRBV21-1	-	CASSWNRGGFYNEQFF	TGTGCCAGCAGCTGGAACAGGGGGGGATTCTACAATGAGCAGTTCTTC
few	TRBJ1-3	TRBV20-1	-	CSARSGYSGNTIYF	TGCAGTGCTAGATCCGGATACTCTGGAAACACCATATATTTT
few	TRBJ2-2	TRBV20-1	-	CSAAGTKLANTGELFF	TGCAGTGCAGCCGGGACAAAGTTAGCGAACACCGGGGAGCTGTTTTTT
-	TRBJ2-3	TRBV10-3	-	CAIKDSKTSTDTQYF	TGTGCCATCAAGGACAGTAAAACTAGCACAGATACGCAGTATTTT
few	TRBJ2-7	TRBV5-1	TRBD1	CASSWTGEISYEQYF	TGCGCCAGCAGCTGGACAGGGGAGATCTCCTACGAGCAGTACTTC
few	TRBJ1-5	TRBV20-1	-	CSASGGALQPQHF	TGCAGTGCTAGCGGGGGGGCGCTTCAGCCCCAGCATTTT
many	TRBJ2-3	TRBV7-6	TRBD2	CASSHIKRGGGYEVDTQYF	TGTGCCAGCAGCCATATTAAGCGGGGGGGCGGTTATGAAGTAGATACGCAGTATTTT
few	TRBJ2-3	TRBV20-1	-	CSARLFAMEQADTQYF	TGCAGTGCTAGATTGTTTGCTATGGAGCAGGCAGATACGCAGTATTTT
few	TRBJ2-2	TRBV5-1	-	CASSKDGNTGELFF	TGCGCCAGCAGTAAGGACGGGAACACCGGGGAGCTGTTTTTT
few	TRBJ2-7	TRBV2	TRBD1	CASRALQGRSYEQYF	TGTGCCAGCCGAGCCTTACAGGGGCGCTCCTACGAGCAGTACTTC
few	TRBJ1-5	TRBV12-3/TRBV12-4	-	CASSDGNAGNQPQHF	TGTGCCAGCAGCGATGGGAATGCTGGCAATCAGCCCCAGCATTTT
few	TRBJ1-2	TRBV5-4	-	CASSIAGMDNYGYTF	TGTGCCAGCAGTATCGCAGGGATGGATAACTATGGCTACACCTTC
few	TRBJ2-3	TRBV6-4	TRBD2	CASSAASGGSTDTQYF	TGTGCCAGCAGCGCCGCTAGCGGGGGGAGCACAGATACGCAGTATTTT
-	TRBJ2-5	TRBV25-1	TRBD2	CASSEGIRGTSWDF	TGTGCCAGCAGTGAAGGAATTAGAGGGACTAGCTGGGACTTC
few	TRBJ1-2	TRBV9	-	CASSVEQGNYGYTF	TGTGCCAGCAGCGTAGAGCAGGGGAACTATGGCTACACCTTC
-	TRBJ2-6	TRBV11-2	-	CASSPAPRSGANVLTF	TGTGCCAGCAGCCCCGCCCCGCGCTCTGGGGCCAACGTCCTGACTTTC
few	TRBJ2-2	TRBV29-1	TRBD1	CSVADRGRGNTGELFF	TGCAGCGTCGCCGACAGGGGGCGGGGAAACACCGGGGAGCTGTTTTTT